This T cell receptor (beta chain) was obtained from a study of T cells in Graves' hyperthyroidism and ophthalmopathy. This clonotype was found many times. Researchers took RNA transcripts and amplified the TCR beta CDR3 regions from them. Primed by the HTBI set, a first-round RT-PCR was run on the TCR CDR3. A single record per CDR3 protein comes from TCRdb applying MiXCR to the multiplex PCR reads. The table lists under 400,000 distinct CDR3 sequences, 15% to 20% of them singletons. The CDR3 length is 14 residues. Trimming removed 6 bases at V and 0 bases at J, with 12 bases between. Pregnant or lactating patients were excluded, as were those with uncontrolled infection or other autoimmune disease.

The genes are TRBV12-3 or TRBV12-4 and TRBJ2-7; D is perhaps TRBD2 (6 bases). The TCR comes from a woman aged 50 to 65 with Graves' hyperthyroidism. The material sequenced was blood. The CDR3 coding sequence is TGTGCCAGCAGGTACGGAGGGCTCTCCTACGAGCAGTACTTC. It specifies CASRYGGLSYEQYF.